Following are 4 T cell receptor beta chains from one sample sequenced in a study of Graves' ophthalmopathy and Graves' hyperthyroidism. RNA transcripts were the template, and TCR beta CDR3 regions were amplified from them. RT-PCR was first run with HTBI primers, then multiplex PCR in a second round. MiXCR was run by TCRdb on the multiplex PCR reads, yielding one entry per CDR3 protein. Of about 420,000 distinct CDR3 sequences listed, around a fifth are singletons. Sequencing used peripheral blood. The receptors derive from a woman between 18 and 29 years old with stable Graves' hyperthyroidism.

In its sample, this clonotype was seen a few times. The CDR3 here is CASSFFSGANVLTF. The CDR3, as DNA: TGTGCCAGCAGTTTCTTCTCTGGGGCCAACGTCCTGACTTTC. V and J are TRBV27 and TRBJ2-6, with D unclear. The germline V and J ends were trimmed by 3 bases and 0 bases, with 3 bases remaining between them. Germline CDR1 is MNHEY and CDR2 is SMNVEV (reference sequence). This CDR3 has 14 residues.

In its sample, this clonotype was seen many times. J is TRBJ2-4 and V is TRBV29-1; TRBD1 aligns across 8 bases. This CDR3 is built from 16 residues. CDR1 is SQVTM and CDR2 is ANQGSEA in the germline V gene. The V and J ends lost 4 bases and 0 bases, in that order; junction bases with no gene match: 8. The CDR3 DNA reads as TGCAGCGTTGTACCCCTGACAGGGGTAGCCAAAAACATTCAGTACTTC. Its protein is CSVVPLTGVAKNIQYF. Drawing the rest from reference TRBV29-1 and TRBJ2-4, the complete variable domain is SAVISQKPSRDICQRGTSLTIQCQVDSQVTMMFWYRQQPGQSLTLIATANQGSEATYESGFVIDKFPISRPNLTFSTLTVSNMSPEDSSIYLCSVVPLTGVAKNIQYFGAGTRLSVL.

This clonotype was observed many times. The chain has TRBV7-6 and TRBJ2-7; TRBD1 might be the D (6 bases). The V end was cut by 2 bases, the J end by 4 bases, with 18 bases between. CDR1 is SGHVS and CDR2 is FNYEAQ in the germline V gene. CDR3 length equals 16 residues. CDR3 bases: TGTGCCAGCAGCTTAAAGGCGTTCAACAGGGAATACGAGCAGTACTTC. Translation: CASSLKAFNREYEQYF. Full variable domain (remainder filled in from reference TRBV7-6 and TRBJ2-7): GAGVSQSPRYKVTKRGQDVALRCDPISGHVSLYWYRQALGQGPEFLTYFNYEAQQDKSGLPNDRFSAERPEGSISTLTIQRTEQRDSAMYRCASSLKAFNREYEQYFGPGTRLTVT.

Only a few counts were recorded for this clonotype. The chain is built from TRBV12-3 or TRBV12-4 and TRBJ2-2; D gene uncertain. CDR3 size: 14 residues. V was pared by 5 bases and J by 5 bases, with 12 bases between. The DNA of the CDR3 is TGTGCCAGCAGTCCCCGACGTTCGACCGGGGAGCTGTTTTTT. Translating gives CASSPRRSTGELFF.